These 31 T cell receptor beta chains originate from one sample sequenced in a study of post-analysis software for immune sequencing data. No cognate antigen is known for these TCRs. Findings and caveats of the study: Patients carried roughly 5 TRBV segments more frequently than controls did, and TRBV5-6, TRBV5-1 and TRBV20-1 were among them.

Incorporated into the TCR beta cDNA libraries were unique molecular identifiers, which served to reduce PCR and sequencing biases. TCRdb re-called the PCR reads through MiXCR, storing one row per CDR3 protein. The data contain roughly 180,000 distinct CDR3 sequences, approximately 30% of them singletons. Sequenced material: blood. These receptors were obtained from a girl aged 10-17 years with multiple sclerosis.

This clonotype was detected many times. CDR3 in amino acids: CASSLMGREGDEQYF. CDR3 DNA sequence: TGTGCCAGCAGCTTAATGGGACGGGAGGGCGACGAGCAGTACTTC. The chain has TRBV7-3 and TRBJ2-7; 8 bases are shared with TRBD2. The CDR3 loop spans 15 amino acids. Germline CDR1 reads SGHTA; CDR2 reads FQGTGA. V trimming: 1 base; J trimming: 5 bases; junction bases outside the gene matches: 7.

This chain joins TRBV7-9 and TRBJ2-3, with 10 bases identical to TRBD2. This CDR3 is built from 16 residues. With V trimmed by 7 bases and J by 2 bases, 9 bases remained unmatched. CDR1 and CDR2 from the germline V gene are SEHNR and FQNEAQ (reference sequence). The CDR3 sequence is CASTNPGTSDTDTQYF. DNA for the CDR3: TGTGCCAGCACCAACCCCGGGACTAGCGACACAGATACGCAGTATTTT.

The CDR3 sequence: CAWSVQVEEKLFF. The CDR3 nucleotides are TGTGCCTGGAGTGTACAGGTGGAAGAAAAACTGTTTTTT. V gene TRBV30 combines with J gene TRBJ1-4; a weak D match, TRBD1 (5 bases). CDR3 length equals 13 residues. Trimming took off 0 bases at V and 8 bases at J, with 10 bases between the two ends. Germline V gene sequence: CDR1 GTSNPN, CDR2 SVGIG (reference sequence).

The chain couples TRBV12-3 or TRBV12-4 to TRBJ1-4, with 10 nucleotides matching TRBD1. The CDR3 consists of 15 residues. V shed 6 bases and J 6 bases; nucleotides not matched to a gene: 7. CDR3: CASSPLTGGYEKLFF. CDR3 coding DNA: TGTGCCAGCAGCCCTCTGACAGGGGGCTATGAAAAACTGTTTTTT.

This clonotype was seen ten or more times. The V call is TRBV29-1, the J call TRBJ2-3, with D perhaps matching TRBD1 (5 bases). Per germline, CDR1 SQVTM and CDR2 ANQGSEA. V was trimmed by 5 bases and J by 2 bases, leaving 11 bases between them. The CDR3 contains 13 residues. The CDR3 here is CSVQDKPTDTQYF. In DNA, the CDR3 is TGCAGCGTTCAGGACAAGCCCACAGATACGCAGTATTTT.

This clonotype was detected ten times or more. This chain connects TRBV7-9 to TRBJ2-1; D may be TRBD2 (5 bases). The V and J ends lost 2 bases and 8 bases respectively, with 10 bases between them. The CDR3 length is 13 residues. CDR1 and CDR2 (germline): SEHNR, FQNEAQ (reference sequence). The CDR3 reads CASSLIPGYEQFF. The CDR3 DNA is TGTGCCAGCAGCTTAATTCCGGGGTATGAGCAGTTCTTC.

The genes are TRBV3-1 and TRBJ1-2; possible D gene TRBD1, 5 bases. This CDR3 spans 16 amino acids. The germline V gene has CDR1 LGHDT and CDR2 YNNKEL (reference sequence). The ends were cut back, 2 bases at V and 1 base at J, with 14 bases in the middle. This CDR3 reads CASSQKTGTHNYGYTF. As DNA, the CDR3 is TGTGCCAGCAGCCAAAAAACAGGAACCCATAACTATGGCTACACCTTC.

This chain connects TRBV12-5 to TRBJ2-1; 9 bases map to TRBD2. The germline V gene encodes CDR1 LGHNT and CDR2 FRNRAP. The V gene end was trimmed by 1 base and the J gene end by 6 bases; junction bases not matched to a gene: 10. This CDR3 has 17 residues. The CDR3 sequence is CASGLGPGLALTNEQFF. The CDR3 DNA reads TGTGCTAGTGGTTTGGGACCGGGACTAGCTCTTACCAATGAGCAGTTCTTC. The variable domain in full, with the rest retrieved from reference TRBV12-5 and TRBJ2-1, is DARVTQTPRHKVTEMGQEVTMRCQPILGHNTVFWYRQTMMQGLELLAYFRNRAPLDDSGMPKDRFSAEMPDATLATLKIQPSEPRDSAVYFCASGLGPGLALTNEQFFGPGTRLTVL.

V gene TRBV20-1 combines with J gene TRBJ1-1; D is perhaps TRBD1 (6 bases). This CDR3 is built from 13 residues. Trimming took 5 bases from V and 3 from J, leaving 13 bases between them. CDR1 is DFQATT and CDR2 is SNEGSKA in the germline V gene (reference sequence). The CDR3 region is CSAPNTGYTEAFF. CDR3 nucleotides: TGCAGTGCTCCGAATACAGGGTACACTGAAGCTTTCTTT.

Turning to this clonotype: A much larger clone differs by one base, so this may be a read error. V and J are TRBV5-1 and TRBJ2-1, with D possibly called TRBD1 or TRBD2 (5 bases each). This CDR3 spans 15 amino acids. Germline V gene sequence: CDR1 SGHRS, CDR2 YFSETQ. With 4 bases removed from V and 4 bases from J, the gap between germline ends came to 15 bases. CDR3 amino acids: CASSTGAGPYNEQFF. As DNA, the CDR3 is TGCGCCAGCAGCACCGGGGCAGGCCCTTACAATGAGCAGTTCTTC.

Details on this clonotype: This may stem from a read error, because a much larger clone lies one nucleotide away. The chain joins TRBV5-1 to TRBJ2-1; D not resolved. This CDR3 spans 14 amino acids. The germline V gene encodes CDR1 SGHRS and CDR2 YFSETQ. The V end was cut by 3 bases, the J end by 2 bases, with 9 bases between. The DNA of the CDR3 is TGCGCCAGCAGCTGTGAAACCACCTACAATGAGCAGTTCTTC. Protein: CASSCETTYNEQFF. Using reference TRBV5-1 and TRBJ2-1 for the parts outside the CDR3, the full variable domain is KAGVTQTPRYLIKTRGQQVTLSCSPISGHRSVSWYQQTPGQGLQFLFEYFSETQRNKGNFPGRFSGRQFSNSRSEMNVSTLELGDSALYLCASSCETTYNEQFFGPGTRLTVL.

Note on this clonotype: This may come from a read error, since a much larger clone is one base off. V gene TRBV20-1 combines with J gene TRBJ2-5; 10 bases match TRBD2. Per the germline V gene, CDR1 is DFQATT and CDR2 is SNEGSKA (reference sequence). CDR3 length equals 14 residues. The junction had 11 bases not matched to a gene; V was cut back by 2 bases and J by 11 bases. The CDR3 region has the DNA TGCAGTGCTAGACGGTCTAGCGGGAGCTACAAGCAGTACTTC. It is translated as CSARRSSGSYKQYF.

This chain joins TRBV7-9 and TRBJ1-4, with D unclear. Germline loops: CDR1 SEHNR, CDR2 FQNEAQ (reference sequence). The germline V and J ends were trimmed by 6 bases and 4 bases, with 6 bases remaining between them. The CDR3 covers 12 residues. This CDR3 is CASRTGNEKLFF. The CDR3 DNA sequence: TGTGCCAGCAGAACGGGTAATGAAAAACTGTTTTTT.

This clonotype occurred many times. CDR3 sequence reads: CSARDPSTGDSYEQYF. Written as DNA, the CDR3 is TGCAGTGCTAGAGACCCCTCGACAGGGGATTCTTACGAGCAGTACTTC. This rearrangement joins TRBV20-1 to TRBJ2-7; 8 positions match TRBD1. The V gene end was trimmed by 0 bases and the J gene end by 4 bases; junction bases not matched to a gene: 11. The CDR3 is 16 amino acids. From germline, CDR1 is DFQATT and CDR2 SNEGSKA (reference sequence).

This clonotype was picked up many times. The chain has TRBV12-3 or TRBV12-4 and TRBJ2-7; D remains unclear. The CDR3 is made up of 11 amino acids. The V gene lost 7 bases and the J gene lost 5 bases, with 9 bases spanning the gap. Here the CDR3 DNA reads TGTGCCAGCACTTCCGGCGACGAGCAGTACTTC. Translation: CASTSGDEQYF.

This clonotype was recorded at least ten times. This rearrangement joins TRBV27 to TRBJ2-7; D remains unclear. Deletions cut 1 base from V and 2 bases from J, with 6 bases between. Germline V gene lookup returns CDR1 MNHEY and CDR2 SMNVEV (reference sequence). The CDR3 consists of 13 residues. The CDR3 DNA follows: TGTGCCAGCAGTTTATTCCCAACCTACGAGCAGTACTTC. This gives the protein CASSLFPTYEQYF.

V is TRBV19 and J is TRBJ2-1, with 8 bases fitting TRBD2. The CDR3 consists of 14 residues. Germline CDR1 reads LNHDA; CDR2 reads SQIVND (reference sequence). Trimming took 3 bases from V and 6 from J; bases not matched to a gene: 4. The CDR3: CASSITTSGNEQFF. The CDR3 DNA follows: TGTGCCAGTAGTATTACTACTAGCGGCAATGAGCAGTTCTTC.

The J gene is TRBJ2-2, the V gene TRBV10-3; D call uncertain. CDR1 is ENHRY and CDR2 is SYGVKD in the germline V gene. Trimming left V 0 bases short and J 3 bases short, with 2 bases between. The CDR3 length is 13 residues. This CDR3 reads CAISESYTGELFF. The DNA for the CDR3 is TGTGCCATCAGTGAGTCCTACACCGGGGAGCTGTTTTTT.

A note on this clonotype: This may be a read error: a much more frequent sequence differs by one nucleotide. V gene TRBV12-3 or TRBV12-4 combines with J gene TRBJ1-2; no clear D gene. This CDR3 is 13 amino acids long. This CDR3 is CTSSLDTYYGYTF. Written as DNA, the CDR3 is TGTACCAGCAGTTTAGACACCTACTATGGCTACACCTTC.

The chain joins TRBV5-1 to TRBJ2-1; D call uncertain. Germline lookup yields CDR1 SGHRS and CDR2 YFSETQ. The CDR3 sequence is 15 residues long. V gave up 4 bases and J gave up 1 base, with 12 bases separating them. The CDR3 bases are TGCGCCAGCAGCCGCCTGGACCGATCCTACAATGAGCAGTTCTTC. Translated: CASSRLDRSYNEQFF.

A word on this clonotype: The final CDR3 position lacks the conserved phenylalanine or tryptophan, pointing to a likely read error. The chain recombines TRBV12-3 or TRBV12-4 with TRBJ1-5; D is perhaps TRBD1 (6 bases). The CDR3 sequence is 16 residues long. V lost 5 bases and J lost 4, with 18 bases in between. CDR3: CASSLSPGTSNQPQHC. In DNA, the CDR3 is TGTGCCAGCAGTCTCTCCCCCGGGACATCGAATCAGCCCCAGCATTGT.

Worth noting for this clonotype: Its ends do not fully match the called genes, so a read error is possible. This rearrangement joins TRBV18 to TRBJ2-1; D not certain. In germline, CDR1 is KGHSH, CDR2 LQKENI. This CDR3 region has 14 residues. In nucleotides, the CDR3 is TGCGCCAGCTCACCGGAGAAGATGGACAATGAGCAGTTCTTC. Translation gives CASSPEKMDNEQFF.

This clonotype was seen repeatedly, ten times or more. The CDR3 sequence is CASSSFTDTQYF. For the CDR3, the DNA is TGTGCCAGCAGCTCATTCACAGATACGCAGTATTTT. V and J are TRBV7-2 and TRBJ2-3; D is unclear. Looked up from germline, CDR1 is SGHTA and CDR2 is FQGNSA. The CDR3 loop spans 12 amino acids. V shed 4 bases and J shed 2 bases, with 4 bases lying between them.

The chain is built from TRBV12-3 or TRBV12-4 and TRBJ1-4, with 7 bases lining up with TRBD1. The CDR3 extends over 13 amino acids. V trimming: 6 bases; J trimming: 8 bases; junction bases outside the gene matches: 6. CDR3 bases: TGTGCCAGCAGGGAGGCAGGGGGAGAAAAACTGTTTTTT. This gives the protein CASREAGGEKLFF.

This chain connects TRBV2 to TRBJ2-5; D not certain. Per germline, CDR1 SNHLY and CDR2 FYNNEI. CDR3 length: 13 amino acids. Trimming cost V 6 bases and J 3 bases, with 11 bases left between them. Here the CDR3 reads CASRELNEETQYF. CDR3 coding DNA: TGTGCCAGCAGGGAATTGAACGAAGAGACCCAGTACTTC.

Comment on this clonotype: It may be a read error: a sequence one base away is much more abundant. This chain links TRBV3-1 with TRBJ2-3, with D perhaps assigned TRBD1 or TRBD2 (7 bases each). This CDR3 has 16 amino acids. The germline V gene has CDR1 LGHDT and CDR2 YNNKEL (reference sequence). The CDR3 sequence is CASSQDRGSGTDTRYF. In DNA, the CDR3 is TGTGCCAGCAGCCAAGATCGCGGGAGCGGGACAGATACGCGGTATTTT.

Concerning this clonotype: A much larger clone lies one base from this, so it may be a read error. The CDR3 sequence: CSARLGGQGNPPLHF. The CDR3 coding sequence is TGCAGTGCTAGACTAGGGGGACAGGGTAATCCACCCCTCCACTTT. The chain employs TRBV20-1 and TRBJ1-6, with TRBD1 matching 9 bases. CDR1 and CDR2 (germline): DFQATT, SNEGSKA (reference sequence). This CDR3 contains 15 residues.

The CDR3 DNA reads TGTGCCAGCAGTGAATGGGGGGGGCCCCGCTCTTACGAGCAGTACTTC. The encoded protein is CASSEWGGPRSYEQYF. The chain carries TRBV25-1 and TRBJ2-5, with D maybe TRBD2 (7 bases). The J call is doubtful: the DNA matches TRBJ2-7 better. The CDR3 consists of 16 residues. Germline lookup yields CDR1 MGHDK and CDR2 SYGVNS.

This clonotype showed up just a few times. The chain carries TRBV20-1 and TRBJ2-5, with TRBD2 matching over 13 bases. V shed 4 bases, J shed 7 bases, and the junction held 12 bases outside the gene matches. The CDR3 has 16 amino acids. Germline CDR1 and CDR2: DFQATT and SNEGSKA (reference sequence). CDR3 coding DNA: TGCAGTGCTACCAAAGACGGGACTAGCGGGGCCCGGACCCAGTACTTC. Amino acids: CSATKDGTSGARTQYF.

The chain recombines TRBV4-1 with TRBJ1-5, with a weak D call TRBD1 (6 bases). The V end was cut by 1 base, the J end by 4 bases, with 8 bases between. CDR3 length: 14 residues. CDR1 MGHRA and CDR2 YSYEKL come from the germline V gene. Here the CDR3 reads CASSQVTGNQPQHF. The CDR3 nucleotides read TGCGCCAGCAGCCAAGTCACAGGGAATCAGCCCCAGCATTTT.

This clonotype showed up many times. The germline gene is not matched at one end of the junction; a read error may be the cause. This rearrangement joins TRBV6-5 to TRBJ2-3; D not certain. Germline assignment: CDR1 MNHEY and CDR2 SVGAGI. The CDR3 has 13 residues. The CDR3 nucleotides read TGTGCCAGCAGTTATGACGGCACATATACGCAGTATTTT. It is translated as CASSYDGTYTQYF.